These T cell receptor beta chains were read from a single sample in a study of OX40 agonist ivuxolimab in advanced cancers. The protocol was immunoSEQ multiplex PCR, while the TCRdb copy is restricted to in-frame clones and leaves out a portion. The data hold over 65,000 clones, with roughly 82% observed a single time. The material sequenced was CD4+ or CD8+ T cells sorted from blood, taken in a trial of the OX40 agonist ivuxolimab. Receptors were obtained from an adult with an advanced solid tumor such as melanoma, head and neck, liver or kidney cancer. Both conserved end residues are part of each CDR3. A D gene is named only where the DNA matches it firmly. Not every row has a clone size; where given, it reads once, few, many or a size class.

>TRBD2|TRBJ2-1|TRBV27|NA
TGTGCCAGCAGCTCAGGACTAGCGGTTTACAATGAGCAGTTCTTC
CASSSGLAVYNEQFF
>NA|TRBJ2-3|TRBV5-1|NA
TGCGCCAGCAGCTTTATAGGGGGGACCACAGATACGCAGTATTTT
CASSFIGGTTDTQYF
>NA|TRBJ1-1|TRBV28|NA
TGTGCCAGCAGTTCCCCCCGAATGGCCACGAACACTGAAGCTTTCTTT
CASSSPRMATNTEAFF
>NA|TRBJ2-3|TRBV2|NA
TGTGCCAGCAGTCTCAGGGCCGTCACAGATACGCAGTATTTT
CASSLRAVTDTQYF
>NA|TRBJ1-1|TRBV7-8|NA
TGTGCCAGCAGCTTAGCAACGGGGAGCAACACTGAAGCTTTCTTT
CASSLATGSNTEAFF
>TRBD1|TRBJ1-4|TRBV6-6|once
TGTGCCAGCAGTTACTCGACAGGGTTTCAAAAACTGTTTTTT
CASSYSTGFQKLFF
>NA|TRBJ1-1|TRBV7-8|NA
TGTGCCAGCAGCTTAGCTCCACAAGTCTATTTGAACACTGAAGCTTTCTTT
CASSLAPQVYLNTEAFF
>NA|TRBJ2-7|TRBV10-3|NA
TGTGCCATCAGTGAAAGGGGAACCTACGAGCAGTACTTC
CAISERGTYEQYF
>TRBD2|TRBJ2-3|TRBV11-2|NA
TGTGCCAGCAGCTCGACTAGCGGGAGACCAGATACGCAGTATTTT
CASSSTSGRPDTQYF
>NA|TRBJ2-5|TRBV28|NA
TGTGCCAGCAGTATCCTACGGGACTTAAAAGAGACCCAGTACTTC
CASSILRDLKETQYF
>NA|TRBJ1-6|TRBV11-2|few
TGTGCCAGCAGCTCAGTACAGGGTCCCAATTCACCCCTCCACTTT
CASSSVQGPNSPLHF
>NA|TRBJ1-1|TRBV2|NA
TGTGCCAGCAGTAGACAGGAGAACACTGAAGCTTTCTTT
CASSRQENTEAFF
>NA|TRBJ2-3|TRBV15|NA
TGTGCCACCCAGGCTAGGAGCACAGATACGCAGTATTTT
CATQARSTDTQYF
>NA|TRBJ1-5|TRBV7-9|NA
TGTGCCAGCAGCTCCACGACTCCTAGCAATCAGCCCCAGCATTTT
CASSSTTPSNQPQHF
>TRBD2|TRBJ2-2|TRBV19|NA
TGTGCCACCCAGACTAGCGGGAGGGCCGGGAGCGGGGAGCTGTTTTTT
CATQTSGRAGSGELFF
>TRBD1|TRBJ2-7|TRBV5-6|NA
TGTGCCAGCAGCCCATGGAAGGGACAGGGGTACGAGCAGTACTTC
CASSPWKGQGYEQYF
>NA|TRBJ1-1|TRBV7-8|NA
TGTGCCAGCAGCTTAGATCGCCCCGAAGCTTTCTTT
CASSLDRPEAFF
>NA|TRBJ1-3|TRBV4-1|NA
TGCGCCAGCAGCCAAGCGGACGTCCGGGGGGCCGGGGGAAACACCATATATTTT
CASSQADVRGAGGNTIYF
>TRBD2|TRBJ2-7|TRBV30|NA
TGTGCCTGGAAGGTATCTAGCGGGTCCTACGGGCAGTACTTC
CAWKVSSGSYGQYF
>NA|TRBJ2-7|TRBV10-3|NA
TGTGCCACTCAAACTAGCCAAGCCGCCTACGAGCAGTACTTC
CATQTSQAAYEQYF
>TRBD2|TRBJ2-7|TRBV7-2|few
TGTGCCAGCAGCTTAGGCAGACTAGCGCCAGAGCAGTACTTC
CASSLGRLAPEQYF
>TRBD1|TRBJ2-5|TRBV5-1|NA
TGCGCCAGCAGCCAGGGACAGGGTAGGAAAGAGACCCAGTACTTC
CASSQGQGRKETQYF
>NA|TRBJ1-1|TRBV5-1|few
TGCGCCAGCAGCTTCAGGGAAGGCGGGGAAGGTACTGAAGCTTTCTTT
CASSFREGGEGTEAFF
>NA|TRBJ1-4|TRBV4-1|NA
TGCGCCAGCAGCCAAGACCGTAATGAAAAACTGTTTTTT
CASSQDRNEKLFF
>NA|TRBJ1-1|TRBV5-1|NA
TGCGCCAGCAGCCGAGCCGGGGCGGAGGGCACTGAAGCTTTCTTT
CASSRAGAEGTEAFF
>NA|TRBJ2-4|TRBV19|NA
TGTGCCAGTAGTATAATCCCTCGCAACCCCGTAGCCAAAAACATTCAGTACTTC
CASSIIPRNPVAKNIQYF
>NA|TRBJ2-5|TRBV11-2|NA
TGTGCCAGCAGCTTAATGGCAGGGTCCCTCCAAGAGACCCAGTACTTC
CASSLMAGSLQETQYF
>TRBD1|TRBJ2-1|TRBV28|NA
TGTGCCAGCAGTACAGGGGGAGAGCAGTTCTTC
CASSTGGEQFF
>NA|TRBJ2-4|TRBV5-1|NA
TGCGCCAGCAGCTTGGGTAACAGGGAAAGAAACATTCAGTACTTC
CASSLGNRERNIQYF
>TRBD1|TRBJ1-1|TRBV16|NA
TGTGCCAGTACCGGAACCGGGACAGAGAACACTGAAGCTTTCTTT
CASTGTGTENTEAFF
>NA|TRBJ1-3|TRBV7-2|NA
TGTGCCAGCTGGACGGGACAACCCGGAAACACCATATATTTT
CASWTGQPGNTIYF
>NA|TRBJ2-2|TRBV5-1|few
TGCGCCAGCAGCTTGGTCCAGAAGAACACCGGGGAGCTGTTTTTT
CASSLVQKNTGELFF
>TRBD1|TRBJ2-2|TRBV7-3|NA
TGTGCCAGCAGCCGACAGGGGGCTGTCGCCGGGGAGCTGTTTTTT
CASSRQGAVAGELFF
>NA|TRBJ1-4|TRBV14|once
TGTGCCAGCAGCCAAGTCGGGTTTGAAAAACTGTTTTTT
CASSQVGFEKLFF
>NA|TRBJ2-1|TRBV4-1|few
TGCGCCAGCAGCGAAGTTGATTTAGGGTTCTCCTACAATGAGCAGTTCTTC
CASSEVDLGFSYNEQFF
>NA|TRBJ2-7|TRBV6-5|once
TGTGCCAGCACCCCGGAGGTCCTCAAGAAAGAGCAGTACTTC
CASTPEVLKKEQYF
>NA|TRBJ2-7|TRBV5-1|NA
TGCGCCAGCAGCTTGATGGATAGCTACGAGCAGTACTTC
CASSLMDSYEQYF
>NA|TRBJ2-2|TRBV7-7|NA
TGTGCCAGCAGCCCTCTCGGGACCGGGGAGCTGTTTTTT
CASSPLGTGELFF
>TRBD1|TRBJ1-1|TRBV5-1|NA
TGCGCCAGCAGCTTGTCCCGGACAGGCGGGAACACTGAAGCTTTCTTT
CASSLSRTGGNTEAFF
>NA|TRBJ1-1|TRBV7-8|NA
TGTGCCAGCAGCTTGATCCCAGGGCGTATTGGGAACACTGAAGCTTTCTTT
CASSLIPGRIGNTEAFF
>NA|TRBJ2-5|TRBV5-1|NA
TGCGCCAGCAGCTTCACGGACGGAAAAGAGACCCAGTACTTC
CASSFTDGKETQYF
>NA|TRBJ2-3|TRBV27|NA
TGTGCCAGCAGGGAAACAGGGACTACGCAGTATTTT
CASRETGTTQYF
>NA|TRBJ2-3|TRBV7-9|NA
TGTGCCAGCAGCTTAGAGGGGACCCGAGATACGCAGTATTTT
CASSLEGTRDTQYF
>NA|TRBJ2-1|TRBV19|NA
TGTGCCAGTTCCCGGGGACGGTCCGGGAATGAGCAGTTCTTC
CASSRGRSGNEQFF
>NA|TRBJ2-3|TRBV5-4|once
TGTGCCAGCAGTCCACCCCACAGGGTGGATACGCAGTATTTT
CASSPPHRVDTQYF
>TRBD2|TRBJ2-5|TRBV10-2|NA
TGCGCCAGCAGACCCGGACTAGCGGGGGGAGGGAGAGAGACCCAGTACTTC
CASRPGLAGGGRETQYF
>NA|TRBJ1-2|TRBV28|NA
TGTGCCAGCACCTCCGGACTCCAGAACTATGGCTACACCTTC
CASTSGLQNYGYTF
>TRBD2|TRBJ2-3|TRBV9|NA
TGTGCCAGCAGCGCCGGACTAGGGGATACAGATACGCAGTATTTT
CASSAGLGDTDTQYF
>TRBD2|TRBJ2-7|TRBV30|NA
TGTGCCTCCACATCCGGGACTAGCGGGGCGCACGCCCAACCCTACGAGCAGTACTTC
CASTSGTSGAHAQPYEQYF
>TRBD1|TRBJ2-1|TRBV11-1|NA
TGTGCCAGCAGCCTTCGCCAGGGGGCAAATGAGCAGTTCTTC
CASSLRQGANEQFF
>NA|TRBJ1-2|TRBV29-1|NA
TGCAGCGTTGACGTAGGGCTTTCATCCCATGGCTACACCTTC
CSVDVGLSSHGYTF
>TRBD2|TRBJ2-1|TRBV7-2|NA
TGTGCCAGCAGCTTAATAGCGGGGGGGCTAAATGAGCAGTTCTTC
CASSLIAGGLNEQFF
>TRBD1|TRBJ1-5|TRBV10-3|NA
TGTGCCACGCAGGACAGGGAGTGGAATCAGCCCCAGCATTTT
CATQDREWNQPQHF